Below are 20 T cell receptor beta chains sequenced from a single sample in a study of T cells in Graves' hyperthyroidism and ophthalmopathy (dated by TCRdb to the late 2010s). The library was built by means of multiplex PCR. Reads for this sample came from an Illumina HiSeq 2000. The TCR beta CDR3 regions were amplified from RNA transcripts. A first-round RT-PCR of the TCR CDR3 used the HTBI primer set with the Qiagen OneStep RT-PCR kit. TCRdb reprocessing: public reads trimmed at Q25 with fastp, clones called with MiXCR, in-frame beta chains kept. A single entry per CDR3 protein holds the most common genes and DNA from its merged rows. The sample yields hundreds of thousands of distinct CDR3 sequences; 15% to 20% were counted once. Around 3.9% of the sample is held by the ten biggest clonotypes. Sequenced input: blood. Every receptor here comes from a woman aged 25-40 years with Graves' hyperthyroidism.

In this sample, this clonotype turned up many times. V and J are TRBV2 and TRBJ2-1; 7 nucleotides match TRBD2. CDR3 length equals 15 residues. In germline, CDR1 is SNHLY, CDR2 FYNNEI. After removal of 4 bases from V and 1 base from J, the junction contained 4 bases not matched to a gene. CDR3 loop: CASSGLAVSYNEQFF. CDR3 bases: TGTGCCAGCAGTGGGCTAGCGGTTTCCTACAATGAGCAGTTCTTC. Using reference TRBV2 and TRBJ2-1 for the parts outside the CDR3, the full variable domain is EPEVTQTPSHQVTQMGQEVILRCVPISNHLYFYWYRQILGQKVEFLVSFYNNEISEKSEIFDDQFSVERPDGSNFTLKIRSTKLEDSAMYFCASSGLAVSYNEQFFGPGTRLTVL.

This clonotype was counted at least ten times. The chain uses TRBV20-1 and TRBJ1-1; D remains unclear. Germline lookup yields CDR1 DFQATT and CDR2 SNEGSKA (reference sequence). V was clipped by 2 bases and J by 6 bases, with 16 bases between them. The CDR3 runs 14 residues. In DNA, the CDR3 is TGCAGTGCTAGACCCCCCCTGAGGGCCGCTGAAGCTTTCTTT. This sequence encodes CSARPPLRAAEAFF.

Concerning this clonotype itself: A read error may account for a junction end that differs from germline. This sequence joins TRBV5-4 and TRBJ2-7; 8 nucleotides line up with TRBD2. CDR1 SGHNT and CDR2 YYREEE come from the germline V gene (reference sequence). This CDR3 spans 15 amino acids. CDR3 sequence: CASSLGAGGSYGQYF. CDR3 coding DNA: TGTGCCAGCAGCTTGGGGGCGGGAGGTTCCTACGGGCAGTACTTC.

This clonotype occurred many times. The CDR3 sequence is CASMRPYQPQHF. CDR3 in DNA: TGTGCCAGCATGCGGCCATATCAGCCCCAGCATTTT. This chain joins TRBV6-2 or TRBV6-3 and TRBJ1-5; D remains unclear. The CDR3 consists of 12 residues. The V end was cut by 7 bases, the J end by 5 bases, with 9 bases between. The germline V gene encodes CDR1 MNHEY and CDR2 SVGEGT.

This clonotype was picked up a small number of times. The chain is built from TRBV12-3 or TRBV12-4 and TRBJ2-7; weak D call: TRBD2 (5 bases). The CDR3 has 15 residues. Between the trimmed V and J ends, which lost 0 bases and 4 bases, there was a span of 13 bases. This CDR3 is CASSLAVRGSYEQYF. CDR3 sequence (DNA): TGTGCCAGCAGTTTAGCAGTCAGAGGGTCTTACGAGCAGTACTTC.

Many counts were recorded for this clonotype. The rearrangement links TRBV10-3 to TRBJ2-7, with TRBD1 identical over 7 bases. The CDR3 runs 15 residues. The germline CDR1 and CDR2 sequences are ENHRY and SYGVKD. The V gene end was trimmed by 2 bases and the J gene end by 2 bases; junction bases not matched to a gene: 6. For the CDR3, the DNA is TGTGCCATCAGTGAGAACAGGGGCTCCACCTACGAGCAGTACTTC. Encoded protein: CAISENRGSTYEQYF.

At least ten counts were recorded for this clonotype. The rearrangement links TRBV18 to TRBJ2-1, with a tentative D call TRBD1 (7 bases). Trimming removed 3 bases from V and 7 bases from J, with 13 bases in between. The CDR3 sequence is 14 residues long. Germline assignment: CDR1 KGHSH and CDR2 LQKENI. The CDR3 bases are TGTGCCAGCTCACCGCCGACAGGGAGGAATGAGCAGTTCTTC. The encoded protein is CASSPPTGRNEQFF.

This clonotype was recorded at least ten times. The V call is TRBV29-1, the J call TRBJ2-1, with D possibly TRBD2 on 5 matching bases. This CDR3 has 12 residues. The germline V gene has CDR1 SQVTM and CDR2 ANQGSEA. V was pared by 4 bases and J by 7 bases, with 11 bases between. As DNA, the CDR3 is TGCAGCGTTGTAACTAGACGAAATGAGCAGTTCTTC. Translation: CSVVTRRNEQFF.

This chain links TRBV20-1 with TRBJ1-5; possible D gene TRBD1, 6 bases. Germline-derived CDR1 and CDR2 are DFQATT and SNEGSKA (reference sequence). V lost 3 bases and J 2 bases, leaving 11 bases between the germline ends. The CDR3 totals 14 residues. CDR3 nucleotides: TGCAGTGCTAGCCTAGCAGGGGGCAATCAGCCCCAGCATTTT. This codes for CSASLAGGNQPQHF.

The rearrangement uses TRBV12-3 or TRBV12-4 and TRBJ2-2; D is undetermined. This CDR3 comprises 15 residues. V shed 2 bases and J shed 1 base, with 8 bases lying between them. The CDR3 bases are TGTGCCAGCAGTTTATTCGGAAAGAACACCGGGGAGCTGTTTTTT. Its translation: CASSLFGKNTGELFF.

The table lists this clonotype with many counts. V usage is TRBV12-5 and J usage is TRBJ2-1, with D uncertain. Trimming shortened V by 5 bases and J by 7 bases, and 6 bases separated the two germline ends. The CDR3 is 11 residues long. The germline CDR1 and CDR2 sequences are LGHNT and FRNRAP. Here the CDR3 DNA reads TGTGCTAGTGGTACCCGAAATGAGCAGTTCTTC. This sequence encodes CASGTRNEQFF.

The chain recombines TRBV20-1 with TRBJ2-7; D remains ambiguous. Deletions cut 6 bases from V and 2 bases from J, with 20 bases between. CDR1 is DFQATT, CDR2 SNEGSKA, per germline (reference sequence). This CDR3 is built from 15 residues. CDR3 region: CSALKTLTATYEQYF. As DNA, the CDR3 is TGCAGTGCCCTAAAAACCCTGACGGCGACCTACGAGCAGTACTTC.

This clonotype occurred many times. This rearrangement joins TRBV19 to TRBJ2-5; tentative D call: TRBD1 (6 bases). Germline CDR1 LNHDA, CDR2 SQIVND (reference sequence). Trimming removed 4 bases at V and 3 bases at J, with 9 bases between. This CDR3 contains 13 residues. The chain's CDR3 is CASSTRTEETQYF. The DNA of the CDR3 is TGTGCCAGTAGTACCCGGACAGAAGAGACCCAGTACTTC.

The genes are TRBV10-2 and TRBJ2-7; TRBD2 aligns across 7 bases. The CDR3 is 12 residues long. Germline V gene sequence: CDR1 WSHSY, CDR2 SAAADI. With V trimmed by 8 bases and J by 6 bases, 7 bases remained unmatched. The CDR3 DNA reads as TGCGCCAGCCGGGACTACCGCCTCGAGCAGTACTTC. Translation gives CASRDYRLEQYF.

This rearrangement joins TRBV20-1 to TRBJ1-4; 11 bases fit TRBD1. The CDR3 length is 18 residues. The germline V gene has CDR1 DFQATT and CDR2 SNEGSKA (reference sequence). V dropped 2 bases and J dropped 0; count of bases not matched to a gene: 8. CDR3 sequence (DNA): TGCAGTGCTAGATCGGGACAGGGGGGTTTTGCAACTAATGAAAAACTGTTTTTT. This translates into CSARSGQGGFATNEKLFF.

Ten or more counts support this clonotype. In DNA form, the CDR3 reads TGTGCCAGCAGCAGGAGGGAGGTGGGACTAGCGGGAGAAGATACGCAGTATTTT. Its protein is CASSRREVGLAGEDTQYF. The rearrangement links TRBV7-9 to TRBJ2-3; 14 bases are shared with TRBD2. The CDR3 length is 18 residues. V shed 5 bases and J 5 bases; nucleotides not matched to a gene: 12. Looked up from germline, CDR1 is SEHNR and CDR2 is FQNEAQ (reference sequence).

This clonotype was detected only a few times. The chain has TRBV5-1 and TRBJ2-1; 7 bases map to TRBD1. With V trimmed by 7 bases and J by 5 bases, 9 bases remained unmatched. The germline V gene has CDR1 SGHRS and CDR2 YFSETQ. The CDR3 extends over 14 amino acids. The CDR3 sequence: CASAGGPSNNEQFF. Written as DNA, the CDR3 is TGCGCCAGCGCAGGGGGACCGAGCAACAATGAGCAGTTCTTC.

This clonotype was found a few times. The chain has TRBV19 and TRBJ2-2, with TRBD2 identical over 15 bases. There are 17 residues in the CDR3. With V trimmed by 9 bases and J by 6 bases, 11 bases remained unmatched. Per the germline V gene, CDR1 is LNHDA and CDR2 is SQIVND (reference sequence). The CDR3 bases are TGTGCCAGCGTATCCCGGGGGACTAGCGGGAGGTCCGGGGAGCTGTTTTTT. Protein sequence: CASVSRGTSGRSGELFF.

This clonotype has only one observation. The chain is built from TRBV25-1 and TRBJ2-2, with D possibly TRBD1 on 6 matching bases. The V end lost 1 base, the J end lost 1 base, and 13 bases lay between the germline ends. The CDR3 extends over 17 amino acids. CDR1 is MGHDK, CDR2 SYGVNS, per germline. CDR3 nucleotides: TGTGCCAGCAGTGAATGGGAAACAGGGTGGAACACCGGGGAGCTGTTTTTT. Its translation is CASSEWETGWNTGELFF.

Ten or more counts support this clonotype. V is TRBV12-3 or TRBV12-4 and J is TRBJ2-3; TRBD2 might be the D (6 bases). The CDR3 contains 13 residues. V lost 3 bases, J lost 5 bases, and 9 bases lay in between. CDR3 DNA: TGTGCCAGCAGTTTCAAAGCGGGAGATACGCAGTATTTT. It translates to CASSFKAGDTQYF.